This T cell receptor beta chain appears in the sequencing data of a study of cytomegalovirus exposure and HLA in healthy donors. V lost 5 bases, J lost 2 bases, and 6 bases stayed unmatched. CDR3 length equals 15 residues. Germline CDR1 and CDR2: SGHNT and YYREEE (reference sequence). PCR involved 60 Vbeta and 13 Jbeta primers. Some clones are missing from TCRdb's copy, which holds only in-frame ones; the method was immunoSEQ multiplex PCR. The profile shows 95,000 to 110,000 clones, roughly 73% of them singletons. The clonotype comes from a man aged 30 to 45 in good health and CMV-seronegative. The chain combines TRBV5-4 with TRBJ1-2; 10 bases fit TRBD1. Sequenced material: PBMCs. The CDR3 DNA follows: TGTGCCAGCAGTACAACGACAGGGGGCAACTATGGCTACACCTTC. This encodes CASSTTTGGNYGYTF. Full variable domain (remainder filled in from reference TRBV5-4 and TRBJ1-2): ETGVTQSPTHLIKTRGQQVTLRCSSQSGHNTVSWYQQALGQGPQFIFQYYREEENGRGNFPPRFSGLQFPNYSSELNVNALELDDSALYLCASSTTTGGNYGYTFGSGTRLTVV.